A selection of T cell receptor beta chains follows, all from one sample in a study of cytomegalovirus exposure and HLA in healthy donors. Libraries were prepared by immunoSEQ multiplex PCR; TCRdb keeps only in-frame clonotypes and omits some of them. The table records 150,000 to 200,000 clones, roughly 80% of them present only once. Sequencing input: PBMCs. The source of these receptors is a woman between 45 and 60 years old in good health and CMV-seronegative. Each CDR3 is given with its conserved first and last residue.

V gene,CDR3 length,CDR3 protein
TRBV7-3,18,CASSLIGGASGRLYEQFF
TRBV10-3,13,CAIRETASYEQYF
TRBV7-9,15,CASSSAPGGPETQYF
TRBV7-2,14,CASSPDRGRNTIYF
TRBV5-4,14,CASRADRPITEAFF
TRBV28,16,CATQNGGQGNPGTQYF
TRBV10-3,14,CAISDGQGANEQYF
TRBV9,17,CASSVERGRGWADTQYF
TRBV27,14,CASLLTGANTEAFF
TRBV6-5,15,CASSYSPPGVYEQYF
TRBV11-2,16,CASSWRQRQLQETQYF
TRBV7-2,15,CASSPNTGYNSPLHF
TRBV7-8,17,CASSLAGVGQNTGELFF
TRBV4-1,14,CASSSGVAGTEAFF
TRBV9,14,CASSSGGSYNEQFF
TRBV28,18,CASSSTRGLGLMNTEAFF
TRBV5-6,13,CASSSGQVYGYTF
TRBV7-2,18,CASSLGYLGRGTYNEQFF
TRBV7-9,14,CASSLVLGGTEAFF
TRBV5-1,13,CASSYEASYEQYF
TRBV4-1,16,CASSQEGTSSGNTIYF
TRBV6-4,14,CASRITGAGGKLFF
TRBV27,14,CASSLSGTRYEQYF
TRBV29-1,14,CSVGDRTSTDTQYF
TRBV29-1,12,CSGEGFTDTQYF
TRBV29-1,14,CSVDGSGRDGGQFF
TRBV28,14,CASSQQGNHQPQHF
TRBV19,13,CASSTTGGSPLHF
TRBV7-9,16,CASSLGAGGGNQPQHF
TRBV18,21,CASSLGTGGLAGGPNTGELFF
TRBV16,15,CASSQYGAGRNEQFF
TRBV9,14,CASSAVGSYNEQFF
TRBV30,12,CAFSGGGYGYTF
TRBV18,11,CASSTGEKLFF
TRBV5-1,14,CASSSGTFQETQYF
TRBV6-5,14,CASRVTGTDYGYTF
TRBV7-2,14,CASSPGGRTRTQYF
TRBV28,16,CASRRPGTGYSYEQYF
TRBV27,13,CASSLPPLNEQFF
TRBV5-1,14,CASSLEAGYYGYTF
TRBV7-6,13,CASSSIKGGEQYF
TRBV5-6,17,CASSYGQGLDPRYGYTF
TRBV5-5,15,CASSLGLSSYNEQFF
TRBV11-1,18,CASSLAPMTSGSVYEQYF
TRBV5-6,15,CASSFGLAGSYEQYF
TRBV13,15,CASSLGAGWKEKLFF
TRBV7-6,15,CASSLGSRVNTEAFF
TRBV28,15,CASSLFRTGRHEQYF
TRBV4-3,16,CASSHRAGAPYNEQFF
TRBV7-8,14,CASSLGATLYGYTF
TRBV5-6,14,CASSSRGGRETQYF
TRBV5-5,13,CASSLGSGTEAFF
TRBV4-1,16,CASSQVFAGLAREQYF
TRBV2,13,CASSEAGLGGYTF
TRBV6-5,15,CASSYSSGRDTEAFF
TRBV11-3,15,CASSPYGGNTETQYF
TRBV4-3,18,CASSQAPRGAAVNTEAFF
TRBV28,16,CASSLMGAGANYGYTF
TRBV5-1,14,CASSLLTGNAEAFF